One TCR beta chain is described in this entry. The antigen is undetermined. This CDR3 contains 14 residues. Trimming shortened V by 8 bases and J by 8 bases, and 21 bases separated the two germline ends. CDR1 ENHRY and CDR2 SYGVKD come from the germline V gene. Here immunoSEQ multiplex PCR was the method, and the copy in TCRdb shows in-frame clones only, minus some. The data hold some 48,000 clones, with 79% observed a single time. This record comes from a study of OX40 agonist ivuxolimab in advanced cancers. Study summary: The patients got ivuxolimab, which is an agonistic anti-OX40 (CD134) antibody.

Notes on the study in general: Both CD4+ and CD8+ T cell populations in blood had undergone clonal expansion by week 6 at 0.1 to 3.0 mg/kg.

The starting material was CD4+ or CD8+ T cells sorted from blood, obtained in a trial of the OX40 agonist ivuxolimab. The V and J genes are TRBV10-3 and TRBJ1-2; a possible D gene is TRBD1 (6 bases). This sequence originates from an adult with an advanced solid tumor such as melanoma, head and neck, liver or kidney cancer. The chain's CDR3 is CAIGSDSISGGYTF. The DNA of the CDR3 is TGTGCCATCGGCTCGGACAGCATTTCGGGAGGCTACACCTTC.